This is a list of T cell receptor beta chains from one sample in a study of cytomegalovirus exposure and HLA in healthy donors. The assay was immunoSEQ multiplex PCR, and TCRdb's table has in-frame clones only and misses some. The data contain about 240,000 clones, 75% to 90% of them seen just once; the ten biggest clones take up around 1.3%. Source material: PBMCs. These receptors originate from a young woman in good health and CMV-seropositive. The CDR3 runs from the conserved cysteine through the conserved F or W. The D gene is left open where the match is weak. Clone size appears in some rows only: once, few, many, or a class for an expanded clone.

j_gene: TRBJ1-1
v_gene: TRBV28
abundance: NA
d_gene: TRBD1
CDR3nt: TGTGCCAGCAGTCGGACAGGGGGCGCGTTAACTTTCTTT
CDR3aa: CASSRTGGALTFF

j_gene: TRBJ2-1
v_gene: TRBV30
abundance: NA
d_gene: TRBD2
CDR3nt: TGTGCCTGGAACGACCCGCGACTAGCGCTTAATGAGCAGTTCTTC
CDR3aa: CAWNDPRLALNEQFF

j_gene: TRBJ1-2
v_gene: TRBV11-2
abundance: few
d_gene: TRBD1
CDR3nt: TGTGCCAGCAGTCGACAGGGTTTGGACTATGGCTACACCTTC
CDR3aa: CASSRQGLDYGYTF

j_gene: TRBJ2-1
v_gene: TRBV4-1
abundance: NA
d_gene: NA
CDR3nt: TGCGCCAGCAGCCCTAGGAGCCCCTACAATGAGCAGTTCTTC
CDR3aa: CASSPRSPYNEQFF

j_gene: TRBJ1-1
v_gene: TRBV5-1
abundance: NA
d_gene: TRBD1
CDR3nt: TGCGCCAGCAGCTGGGGGACAGGGGGCGGGTATAACGCTGAAGCTTTCTTT
CDR3aa: CASSWGTGGGYNAEAFF

j_gene: TRBJ1-5
v_gene: TRBV6-6
abundance: once
d_gene: NA
CDR3nt: TGTGCCAGCACATTAGCCCATAGCAATCAGCCCCAGCATTTT
CDR3aa: CASTLAHSNQPQHF

j_gene: TRBJ2-5
v_gene: TRBV2
abundance: NA
d_gene: NA
CDR3nt: TGTGCCAGCAATGGGTGGGGAGGAGAGACCCAGTACTTC
CDR3aa: CASNGWGGETQYF

j_gene: TRBJ2-7
v_gene: TRBV2
abundance: NA
d_gene: NA
CDR3nt: TGTGCCAGCACCCCCCCTGTCTCCTACGAGCAGTACTTC
CDR3aa: CASTPPVSYEQYF

j_gene: TRBJ1-1
v_gene: TRBV10-3
abundance: NA
d_gene: TRBD1
CDR3nt: TGTGCCATCAGTGAGTCGAGGGCTACAGGGGGCACTGAAGCTTTCTTT
CDR3aa: CAISESRATGGTEAFF

j_gene: TRBJ2-1
v_gene: TRBV7-6
abundance: NA
d_gene: NA
CDR3nt: TGTGCCAGCAGCTTAGGACAGTACAATGAGCAGTTCTTC
CDR3aa: CASSLGQYNEQFF

j_gene: TRBJ2-3
v_gene: TRBV18
abundance: few
d_gene: TRBD2
CDR3nt: TGTGCCAGCTCACCGGGACTAGCGGGAGGAGATACGCAGTATTTT
CDR3aa: CASSPGLAGGDTQYF

j_gene: TRBJ1-5
v_gene: TRBV6-1
abundance: few
d_gene: NA
CDR3nt: TGTGCCAGCAATCAGGACAATCAGCCCCAGCATTTT
CDR3aa: CASNQDNQPQHF

j_gene: TRBJ2-7
v_gene: TRBV6-4
abundance: NA
d_gene: NA
CDR3nt: TGTGCCAGCAGTGACCCCAACGAGCAGTACTTC
CDR3aa: CASSDPNEQYF

j_gene: TRBJ2-2
v_gene: TRBV4-1
abundance: NA
d_gene: NA
CDR3nt: TGCGCCAGCAGCCAAGAGGTGAGCGAAGGCGGGGAGCTGTTTTTT
CDR3aa: CASSQEVSEGGELFF

j_gene: TRBJ2-1
v_gene: TRBV18
abundance: NA
d_gene: TRBD2
CDR3nt: TGTGCCAGCTCACCGGGGACTAGCGGGAATGAGCAGTTCTTC
CDR3aa: CASSPGTSGNEQFF

j_gene: TRBJ2-7
v_gene: TRBV27
abundance: few
d_gene: NA
CDR3nt: TGTGCCAGCAGTTTCTGGGCAGGGAACTCCTACGAGCAGTACTTC
CDR3aa: CASSFWAGNSYEQYF

j_gene: TRBJ2-3
v_gene: TRBV30
abundance: NA
d_gene: TRBD2
CDR3nt: TGTGCCTGGAGCTTTGTATCGGGAGGGGATACGCAGTATTTT
CDR3aa: CAWSFVSGGDTQYF

j_gene: TRBJ1-1
v_gene: TRBV9
abundance: once
d_gene: TRBD1
CDR3nt: TGTGCCAGCAGCGTCCAGGGGGTGGACACTGAAGCTTTCTTT
CDR3aa: CASSVQGVDTEAFF

j_gene: TRBJ1-1
v_gene: TRBV6-5
abundance: NA
d_gene: NA
CDR3nt: TGTGCCAGCAGTTACAATACCGGGAACACTGAAGCTTTCTTT
CDR3aa: CASSYNTGNTEAFF

j_gene: TRBJ1-2
v_gene: TRBV6-1
abundance: NA
d_gene: TRBD1
CDR3nt: TGTGCCAGCAGTGAAAAGACAGGGGCTTACTATGTGGGCTACACCTTC
CDR3aa: CASSEKTGAYYVGYTF

j_gene: TRBJ2-3
v_gene: TRBV27
abundance: NA
d_gene: TRBD2
CDR3nt: TGTGCCAGCAGCAAGCGGGAGGGTGGCACAGATACGCAGTATTTT
CDR3aa: CASSKREGGTDTQYF

j_gene: TRBJ1-4
v_gene: TRBV4-1
abundance: NA
d_gene: NA
CDR3nt: TGCGCCAGCAGCCATGGGGACTCCGAAAAACTGTTTTTT
CDR3aa: CASSHGDSEKLFF

j_gene: TRBJ1-1
v_gene: TRBV5-1
abundance: NA
d_gene: NA
CDR3nt: TGCGCCAGCAGCTCGACAGGGAACACTGAAGCTTTCTTT
CDR3aa: CASSSTGNTEAFF

j_gene: TRBJ2-5
v_gene: TRBV30
abundance: NA
d_gene: TRBD1
CDR3nt: TGTGCCTGGGGGGATTTACCCGACAGGGGGGGGACCCAGTACTTC
CDR3aa: CAWGDLPDRGGTQYF

j_gene: TRBJ2-3
v_gene: TRBV7-2
abundance: NA
d_gene: NA
CDR3nt: TGTGCCAGCAGCCCCGGGGGACCTGATACGCAGTATTTT
CDR3aa: CASSPGGPDTQYF